This TCR beta chain emerged from a study of T cell changes during pregnancy in multiple sclerosis (dated 2019 in TCRdb). Turning to the overall study: The study examined how the T cell repertoire changed over the course of pregnancy in women with multiple sclerosis.

In the case of this clone: Its specific antigen is unknown. No base qualities exist here, and no much larger clone lies one base off it.

Ends trimmed: V by 5 bases, J by 2 bases; bases unmatched to a gene: 4. The CDR3 contains 14 residues, cysteine and phenylalanine counted. The read is trimmed to its CDR3 DNA, 42 bases read in frame from base 1. Taken from the germline V gene, the CDR1 and CDR2 loops are SGHTA and FQGNSA. Library method: the immunoSEQ multiplex PCR assay. TCRdb holds this immuneACCESS table with in-frame rearrangements only. Some clones are missing; in checked studies, unresolved V genes explain under half, and the rest has no known cause. In all, the sample holds some 45,000 clones, and 91% of those were seen once. The biggest ten clones account for approximately 2% of the sample.

The material sequenced was CD4+ T cells from peripheral blood mononuclear cells, taken after pregnancy. The V and J segments used are TRBV7-2 and TRBJ2-7; 9 central bases correspond to TRBD2. The clonotype originates from a female donor in good health, enrolled as a control in a pregnancy study. The CDR3 region reads CASSPSGATYEQYF. The nucleotide sequence is TGTGCCAGCAGCCCTAGCGGGGCGACCTACGAGCAGTACTTC.